This paragraph covers one T cell receptor (beta chain) sequence. Antigen unknown. This sample is part of a study of post-analysis software for immune sequencing data. Overall study: Several disease courses (relapsing-remitting, secondary progressive and progressive-relapsing) of multiple sclerosis were included.

Study-wide results and limits: Patients used about 5 TRBV segments, including TRBV5-6, TRBV5-1 and TRBV20-1, more often than controls.

Tagging with unique molecular identifiers was a feature of the TCR beta cDNA libraries. A single record per CDR3 protein comes from TCRdb applying MiXCR to the PCR reads. Among 650,000 to 900,000 distinct CDR3 sequences listed, 35% to 55% were seen once. This CDR3 has 15 residues. V was trimmed by 8 bases and J by 8 bases, leaving 23 bases between them. Germline V CDR1 and CDR2: SEHNR, FQNEAQ (reference sequence). This chain uses TRBV7-9 with TRBJ2-3; the D gene is possibly TRBD1 (7 bases). The TCR was taken from a girl aged 10 to 17 with multiple sclerosis. The source material was blood. The CDR3 bases are TGTGCCAGCTCCAGGGGGGACCTAGGCTCGCGTACGCAGTATTTT. Translation: CASSRGDLGSRTQYF.